The 30 T cell receptor beta chains reported below all come from one sample, sequenced in a study of cytomegalovirus exposure and HLA in healthy donors. The table came from immunoSEQ multiplex PCR; TCRdb's copy has only in-frame clones and leaves some out. The sample consists of about 130,000 clones, 94% of them appearing once. The specimen sequenced was PBMCs. The receptors originated from a man younger than 35 in good health and CMV-seropositive.

In this sample, this clone turned up once. The chain carries TRBV19 and TRBJ2-1; D possibly corresponds to TRBD2 (5 bases). The germline V and J ends were trimmed by 2 bases and 0 bases, with 8 bases remaining between them. CDR3 size: 15 residues. The V gene's germline CDR1 is LNHDA and CDR2 SQIVND (reference sequence). In nucleotides, the CDR3 is TGTGCCAGTAGTATAAGCGGACTCTCCTACAATGAGCAGTTCTTC. Encoded protein: CASSISGLSYNEQFF.

V and J are TRBV7-8 and TRBJ2-1; 10 bases fit TRBD2. The length of the CDR3 is 16 residues. Trimming cost V 3 bases and J 6 bases; bases outside gene matches: 8. Germline loops: CDR1 SGHVS, CDR2 FQNEAQ. The CDR3 reads CASSLVAGGTGNEQFF. DNA for the CDR3: TGTGCCAGCAGCTTGGTAGCGGGAGGAACGGGCAATGAGCAGTTCTTC.

The V gene is TRBV7-3, the J gene TRBJ2-5, with D maybe TRBD2 (5 bases). The V and J ends lost 1 base and 2 bases respectively, with 14 bases between them. The CDR3 runs to 16 residues. From germline, CDR1 is SGHTA and CDR2 FQGTGA. The CDR3 protein is CASSLNAAGIQETQYF. The CDR3 DNA sequence: TGTGCCAGCAGCTTAAATGCCGCCGGGATACAAGAGACCCAGTACTTC.

The rearrangement links TRBV6-1 to TRBJ2-7, with D possibly matching TRBD2 (6 bases). The CDR3 has 15 residues. The V gene's germline CDR1 is MNHNS and CDR2 SASEGT. The V end was cut by 1 base, the J end by 2 bases, with 12 bases between. CDR3 protein: CASSEEVGGAYEQYF. The CDR3 DNA reads as TGTGCCAGCAGTGAAGAGGTTGGCGGGGCCTACGAGCAGTACTTC.

The V call is TRBV18, the J call TRBJ2-6; D might be TRBD1 (5 bases). Trimming took 0 bases from V and 3 from J, leaving 9 bases between them. Germline CDR1 and CDR2: KGHSH and LQKENI. The CDR3 is 16 amino acids. CDR3 sequence: CASSPPGVGGANVLTF. DNA of the CDR3: TGTGCCAGCTCACCACCAGGGGTCGGTGGGGCCAACGTCCTGACTTTC.

The chain couples TRBV5-1 to TRBJ1-3; perhaps TRBD1 as D (6 bases). The CDR3 covers 14 residues. CDR1 and CDR2 (germline): SGHRS, YFSETQ. With 4 bases removed from V and 4 bases from J, the gap between germline ends came to 12 bases. The CDR3: CASSTGTAGNTIYF. The DNA for the CDR3 is TGCGCCAGCAGCACAGGGACGGCCGGAAACACCATATATTTT.

The V call is TRBV27, the J call TRBJ2-7; tentative D call: TRBD1 (5 bases). The V end lost 5 bases, the J end lost 6 bases, and 14 bases lay between the germline ends. There are 13 residues in the CDR3. Looked up from germline, CDR1 is MNHEY and CDR2 is SMNVEV (reference sequence). For the CDR3, the DNA is TGTGCCAGCAGTACCGGACACCTAGGCGAGCAGTACTTC. Translation gives CASSTGHLGEQYF.

This clone was observed once. This chain connects TRBV6-1 to TRBJ2-7, with 8 bases lining up with TRBD2. J gave up 2 bases and V 3 bases, and 12 bases lay outside the gene matches. The CDR3 extends over 17 amino acids. CDR1 MNHNS and CDR2 SASEGT come from the germline V gene. CDR3 protein: CASSDLLAGGVPYEQYF. CDR3 bases: TGTGCCAGCAGTGACCTCTTGGCCGGGGGGGTACCCTACGAGCAGTACTTC.

This clone was found once. The chain uses TRBV4-1 and TRBJ1-2; tentative D call: TRBD1 (5 bases). The CDR3 spans 16 residues. V was clipped by 2 bases and J by 3 bases, with 16 bases between them. Germline lookup yields CDR1 MGHRA and CDR2 YSYEKL. CDR3 coding DNA: TGCGCCAGCAGCCAAATCGAACTTAGGGGTCACTATGGCTACACCTTC. It codes for CASSQIELRGHYGYTF.

This chain links TRBV9 with TRBJ2-3; 12 nucleotides align to TRBD2. Trimming cost V 3 bases and J 4 bases; bases outside gene matches: 6. CDR1 SGDLS and CDR2 YYNGEE come from the germline V gene. CDR3 length: 16 amino acids. CDR3: CASSGKLAGGSDTQYF. The CDR3 coding sequence is TGTGCCAGCAGCGGCAAACTAGCGGGGGGTTCAGATACGCAGTATTTT.

The CDR3 DNA is TGCGCCAGCAGCCAAGCTCTAGCCGGAGATACGCAGTATTTT. Protein sequence: CASSQALAGDTQYF. This chain uses TRBV4-1 with TRBJ2-3; TRBD2 might be the D (5 bases). Germline V CDR1 and CDR2: MGHRA, YSYEKL. The CDR3 runs 14 residues. V lost 1 base and J 5 bases, leaving 10 bases between the germline ends.

This chain connects TRBV2 to TRBJ1-2; no clear D gene. Trimming shortened V by 2 bases and J by 7 bases, and 14 bases separated the two germline ends. CDR1 and CDR2 from the germline V gene are SNHLY and FYNNEI. There are 14 residues in the CDR3. CDR3 in DNA: TGTGCCAGCAGTGAAAGCGGGGTTTTACTTGGCTACACCTTC. Translated: CASSESGVLLGYTF.

The chain recombines TRBV18 with TRBJ2-5; weak D call: TRBD2 (6 bases). V lost 4 bases, J lost 5 bases, and 8 bases lay in between. The CDR3 covers 12 residues. Per the germline V gene, CDR1 is KGHSH and CDR2 is LQKENI. The CDR3 nucleotides are TGTGCCAGCTCACAGGGGAGGGAGACCCAGTACTTC. Protein: CASSQGRETQYF. Combining the CDR3 with reference TRBV18 and TRBJ2-5 gives the whole variable domain NAGVMQNPRHLVRRRGQEARLRCSPMKGHSHVYWYRQLPEEGLKFMVYLQKENIIDESGMPKERFSAEFPKEGPSILRIQQVVRGDSAAYFCASSQGRETQYFGPGTRLLVL.

The chain employs TRBV5-1 and TRBJ1-1, with TRBD1 matching 10 bases. Losses at the gene ends were 4 bases for V and 5 bases for J; bases not matched to a gene: 8. The CDR3 loop spans 15 amino acids. Germline CDR1 and CDR2: SGHRS and YFSETQ. The CDR3 loop reads CASSISTGGGTEAFF. The CDR3 DNA reads as TGCGCCAGCAGCATATCGACAGGGGGCGGAACTGAAGCTTTCTTT. Filled out from reference TRBV5-1 and TRBJ1-1, the complete variable domain reads KAGVTQTPRYLIKTRGQQVTLSCSPISGHRSVSWYQQTPGQGLQFLFEYFSETQRNKGNFPGRFSGRQFSNSRSEMNVSTLELGDSALYLCASSISTGGGTEAFFGQGTRLTVV.

This clone showed up just once. The rearrangement joins TRBV27 to TRBJ2-7; TRBD2 might be the D (5 bases). Germline V gene lookup returns CDR1 MNHEY and CDR2 SMNVEV (reference sequence). The V gene lost 3 bases and the J gene lost 4 bases, with 13 bases spanning the gap. This CDR3 contains 14 residues. The CDR3 sequence: CASSLSEERYEQYF. The CDR3 DNA reads TGTGCCAGCAGTTTGTCGGAGGAGCGGTACGAGCAGTACTTC.

V usage is TRBV27 and J usage is TRBJ2-2, with 7 bases matching TRBD2. The CDR3 length is 16 residues. V lost 3 bases and J lost 6; bases outside the gene matches: 10. Germline V CDR1 and CDR2: MNHEY, SMNVEV (reference sequence). CDR3 amino acids: CASSLFLGAGAGELFF. In nucleotides, the CDR3 is TGTGCCAGCAGTTTGTTCCTAGGGGCGGGGGCCGGGGAGCTGTTTTTT.

This chain's CDR3 is CASSEVSSGQNTEAFF. CDR3 nucleotide sequence: TGTGCCAGCTCAGAAGTTTCCTCGGGACAGAACACTGAAGCTTTCTTT. The chain employs TRBV18 and TRBJ1-1; the D gene is possibly TRBD1 (6 bases). Germline V gene sequence: CDR1 KGHSH, CDR2 LQKENI. This CDR3 region has 16 residues. V lost 5 bases to trimming and J lost 1 base, with 17 bases between them. The variable domain in full, completed from reference TRBV18 and TRBJ1-1, reads NAGVMQNPRHLVRRRGQEARLRCSPMKGHSHVYWYRQLPEEGLKFMVYLQKENIIDESGMPKERFSAEFPKEGPSILRIQQVVRGDSAAYFCASSEVSSGQNTEAFFGQGTRLTVV.

This chain links TRBV9 with TRBJ2-1; 9 positions match TRBD2. V lost 3 bases and J lost 2; bases outside the gene matches: 3. Germline V CDR1 and CDR2: SGDLS, YYNGEE. The CDR3 has 15 residues. DNA for the CDR3: TGTGCCAGCAGCGGAGGGACTAGCCCCTACAATGAGCAGTTCTTC. Translated, it gives CASSGGTSPYNEQFF.

In nucleotides, the CDR3 is TGCGCCAGCAGCTTTCAAACCCTACAAAGACTAGCGGGGAACAATGAGCAGTTCTTC. Amino acids: CASSFQTLQRLAGNNEQFF. V is TRBV5-1 and J is TRBJ2-1, with 11 bases lining up with TRBD2. Germline V gives CDR1 SGHRS, CDR2 YFSETQ. With V trimmed by 2 bases and J by 5 bases, 15 bases remained unmatched. The CDR3 loop spans 19 amino acids.

The chain employs TRBV7-8 and TRBJ2-1; 14 nucleotides line up with TRBD2. Germline CDR1 SGHVS, CDR2 FQNEAQ. V shed 0 bases, J shed 9 bases, and the junction held 4 bases outside the gene matches. This CDR3 contains 16 residues. This CDR3 reads CASSLAGTSGRSEQFF. DNA for the CDR3: TGTGCCAGCAGCTTAGCGGGGACTAGCGGGAGAAGTGAGCAGTTCTTC.

The chain combines TRBV6-1 with TRBJ2-7; TRBD2 aligns across 9 bases. The CDR3 is 16 residues long. V lost 2 bases to trimming and J lost 4 bases; unmatched junction nucleotides: 9. The germline gives CDR1 MNHNS, CDR2 SASEGT. The CDR3, as DNA: TGTGCCAGCAGTGAAAACTGGCTAGCGGGATCTTACGAGCAGTACTTC. Translated, it gives CASSENWLAGSYEQYF.

This clone has just one count. This rearrangement joins TRBV7-9 to TRBJ2-3; 8 nucleotides agree with TRBD2. Germline loops: CDR1 SEHNR, CDR2 FQNEAQ (reference sequence). CDR3 length equals 15 residues. V was clipped by 5 bases and J by 3 bases; unmatched bases: 7. CDR3 protein: CASSKGLDETDTQYF. The CDR3 DNA reads as TGTGCCAGCAGCAAGGGACTAGATGAGACAGATACGCAGTATTTT. Based on the CDR3 plus reference TRBV7-9 and TRBJ2-3, the full variable domain is DTGVSQNPRHKITKRGQNVTFRCDPISEHNRLYWYRQTLGQGPEFLTYFQNEAQLEKSRLLSDRFSAERPKGSFSTLEIQRTEQGDSAMYLCASSKGLDETDTQYFGPGTRLTVL.

This chain joins TRBV28 and TRBJ1-5; 8 bases align to TRBD1. CDR1 and CDR2 (germline): MDHEN, SYDVKM. V gave up 6 bases and J gave up 4 bases; unmatched junction bases: 17. The length of the CDR3 is 18 residues. CDR3 sequence: CASSPTGQWTGINQPQHF. The CDR3, as DNA: TGTGCCAGCAGCCCGACCGGCCAGTGGACAGGGATTAATCAGCCCCAGCATTTT.

The chain has TRBV5-1 and TRBJ1-2; TRBD1 agrees at 9 bases. Trimming at V came to 2 bases and at J to 8 bases, leaving 7 bases not matched to a gene. The CDR3 contains 14 residues. CDR1 and CDR2 from the germline V gene are SGHRS and YFSETQ. This chain's CDR3 is CASSFGQGLAGYTF. The CDR3, as DNA: TGCGCCAGCAGCTTTGGACAGGGGCTTGCGGGCTACACCTTC. The variable domain in full, with the rest retrieved from reference TRBV5-1 and TRBJ1-2, is KAGVTQTPRYLIKTRGQQVTLSCSPISGHRSVSWYQQTPGQGLQFLFEYFSETQRNKGNFPGRFSGRQFSNSRSEMNVSTLELGDSALYLCASSFGQGLAGYTFGSGTRLTVV.

V gene TRBV6-6 combines with J gene TRBJ2-1, with 12 bases aligning to TRBD2. Germline values: CDR1 MNHNY, CDR2 SVGAGI (reference sequence). The CDR3 is 14 residues long. J lost 10 bases, V lost 8 bases, and 9 bases had no gene match. CDR3 nucleotides: TGTGCCAGCTTAAGGACTAGCGGGATTGGCGAGCAGTTCTTC. Residues: CASLRTSGIGEQFF.

The chain employs TRBV23-1 and TRBJ2-5; 9 positions agree with TRBD2. The last part of the DNA fits TRBJ2-7 better; the J call may be wrong. TRBV23-1 is assigned to the ORF class and has an uncertain function. The CDR3 sequence is 14 residues long. The CDR3, as DNA: TGCGCCAGCAAAAAAGCCCTAGCGGGAAGCGAGCAGTACTTC. This encodes CASKKALAGSEQYF.

J is TRBJ2-7 and V is TRBV6-1; 9 nucleotides match TRBD1. This CDR3 comprises 13 residues. V lost 2 bases, J lost 9 bases, and 5 bases stayed unmatched. Germline lookup yields CDR1 MNHNS and CDR2 SASEGT. CDR3 bases: TGTGCCAGCAGTGAAACAGGGGGCGCTTGGCAGTACTTC. Translated, it gives CASSETGGAWQYF.

The chain uses TRBV29-1 and TRBJ1-1, with D uncertain. The CDR3 extends over 14 amino acids. Germline lookup yields CDR1 SQVTM and CDR2 ANQGSEA. V was pared by 3 bases and J by 1 base, with 12 bases between. For the CDR3, the DNA is TGCAGCGTTGAGCGACTCGCCCCGAACACTGAAGCTTTCTTT. Translation gives CSVERLAPNTEAFF.

This chain joins TRBV5-1 and TRBJ1-2; a possible D gene is TRBD1 (5 bases). Trimming removed 4 bases from V and 0 bases from J, with 10 bases in between. The CDR3 totals 14 residues. Germline V gene sequence: CDR1 SGHRS, CDR2 YFSETQ. In DNA, the CDR3 is TGCGCCAGCAGCCAAGGGGTGACTAACTATGGCTACACCTTC. Translated, it gives CASSQGVTNYGYTF. The whole variable domain, filled in from reference TRBV5-1 and TRBJ1-2, reads KAGVTQTPRYLIKTRGQQVTLSCSPISGHRSVSWYQQTPGQGLQFLFEYFSETQRNKGNFPGRFSGRQFSNSRSEMNVSTLELGDSALYLCASSQGVTNYGYTFGSGTRLTVV.

This clone was observed a handful of times. The J gene is TRBJ1-5, the V gene TRBV18, with TRBD1 matching 7 bases. Unmatched junction bases numbered 5, after V lost 5 bases and J lost 4 bases. The CDR3 has 14 amino acids. Germline CDR1 is KGHSH and CDR2 is LQKENI. The CDR3 loop reads CASSMGQKNQPQHF. The CDR3 DNA is TGTGCCAGCTCAATGGGACAGAAAAATCAGCCCCAGCATTTT.